These T cell receptor beta chains were read from a single sample in a study of cytomegalovirus exposure and HLA in healthy donors. TCRdb's table, derived via immunoSEQ multiplex PCR, lists solely in-frame clones and lacks some. The sample lists 180,000 or so clones, around 77% seen once, with under 2% in the top ten. The specimen sequenced was PBMCs. Every receptor here comes from a woman in her thirties in good health and CMV-seronegative. The CDR3 runs from the conserved cysteine through the conserved F or W. A D gene is named only where the DNA matches it firmly. Where a row states a size, it is once, few, many or the class of an expanded clone; other rows omit it.

CDR3aa: CASSQGDGAEAFF
CDR3nt: TGTGCCAGCAGCCAGGGGGATGGCGCTGAAGCTTTCTTT
j_gene: TRBJ1-1
v_gene: TRBV9
d_gene: TRBD1
abundance: once
len: 13

CDR3aa: CAGTGDRVFSEQYF
CDR3nt: TGTGCCGGCACCGGGGACAGGGTTTTCTCCGAGCAGTACTTC
j_gene: TRBJ2-7
v_gene: TRBV5-8
d_gene: TRBD1
abundance: once
len: 14

CDR3aa: CATSRGENRPRGAALHF
CDR3nt: TGTGCCACCAGCAGAGGAGAGAACAGGCCACGGGGGGCGGCCCTCCACTTT
j_gene: TRBJ1-6
v_gene: TRBV15
d_gene: -
abundance: -
len: 17

CDR3aa: CASEGQRTYNEQFF
CDR3nt: TGTGCCAGCGAGGGACAGAGAACCTACAATGAGCAGTTCTTC
j_gene: TRBJ2-1
v_gene: TRBV18
d_gene: TRBD1
abundance: -
len: 14

CDR3aa: CASSYRTSPSDYEQYF
CDR3nt: TGTGCCAGCAGCTATAGGACAAGCCCCAGTGACTACGAGCAGTACTTC
j_gene: TRBJ2-7
v_gene: TRBV7-8
d_gene: -
abundance: -
len: 16

CDR3aa: CASSLGQGADYGYTF
CDR3nt: TGTGCCAGCAGCTTAGGACAGGGGGCAGACTATGGCTACACCTTC
j_gene: TRBJ1-2
v_gene: TRBV7-9
d_gene: TRBD1
abundance: -
len: 15

CDR3aa: CASRGLAGGRAETQYF
CDR3nt: TGTGCCAGTAGGGGACTAGCGGGGGGGCGAGCAGAGACCCAGTACTTC
j_gene: TRBJ2-5
v_gene: TRBV2
d_gene: TRBD2
abundance: -
len: 16

CDR3aa: CASRHERTSGGSDTQYF
CDR3nt: TGTGCCAGCCGCCACGAACGGACTAGCGGGGGGTCAGATACGCAGTATTTT
j_gene: TRBJ2-3
v_gene: TRBV25-1
d_gene: TRBD2
abundance: -
len: 17

CDR3aa: CASSGGGNNQPQHF
CDR3nt: TGTGCCAGCAGTGGGGGGGGGAACAATCAGCCCCAGCATTTT
j_gene: TRBJ1-5
v_gene: TRBV25-1
d_gene: -
abundance: few
len: 14

CDR3aa: CASSFFPRDTEAFF
CDR3nt: TGTGCCAGCAGCTTCTTTCCGAGGGACACTGAAGCTTTCTTT
j_gene: TRBJ1-1
v_gene: TRBV7-8
d_gene: -
abundance: -
len: 14

CDR3aa: CASSGLAGGYRNEQFF
CDR3nt: TGTGCCAGTAGTGGACTAGCGGGGGGGTATCGCAATGAGCAGTTCTTC
j_gene: TRBJ2-1
v_gene: TRBV19
d_gene: TRBD2
abundance: -
len: 16

CDR3aa: CASNKATTSSQYF
CDR3nt: TGTGCCAGCAACAAGGCGACTACATCTTCCCAGTACTTC
j_gene: TRBJ2-5
v_gene: TRBV2
d_gene: -
abundance: few
len: 13

CDR3aa: CASSARGEEDTQYF
CDR3nt: TGTGCCAGCAGTGCTCGCGGGGAGGAAGATACGCAGTATTTT
j_gene: TRBJ2-3
v_gene: TRBV6-1
d_gene: -
abundance: -
len: 14

CDR3aa: CASSEGDGGWFSSGNTIYF
CDR3nt: TGTGCCAGCAGTGAAGGGGATGGAGGGTGGTTTAGCTCTGGAAACACCATATATTTT
j_gene: TRBJ1-3
v_gene: TRBV6-1
d_gene: -
abundance: -
len: 19

CDR3aa: CASSRGTGGEQPQHF
CDR3nt: TGTGCCAGCTCACGGGGGACAGGGGGAGAACAGCCCCAGCATTTT
j_gene: TRBJ1-5
v_gene: TRBV18
d_gene: TRBD1
abundance: -
len: 15

CDR3aa: CASSQGARDTEAFF
CDR3nt: TGTGCCAGCTCTCAGGGGGCAAGAGACACTGAAGCTTTCTTT
j_gene: TRBJ1-1
v_gene: TRBV18
d_gene: TRBD1
abundance: -
len: 14

CDR3aa: CASSLKRSSYEQYF
CDR3nt: TGTGCCAGCAGTTTGAAGCGTAGCTCCTACGAGCAGTACTTC
j_gene: TRBJ2-7
v_gene: TRBV6-5
d_gene: -
abundance: -
len: 14

CDR3aa: CAWSAVRGTENF
CDR3nt: TGTGCCTGGAGTGCCGTGAGGGGGACAGAAAACTTC
j_gene: TRBJ2-7
v_gene: TRBV30
d_gene: TRBD1
abundance: -
len: 12

CDR3aa: CASNPGGEYNEQFF
CDR3nt: TGTGCCAGTAATCCCGGGGGGGAATACAATGAGCAGTTCTTC
j_gene: TRBJ2-1
v_gene: TRBV7-2
d_gene: TRBD2
abundance: -
len: 14

CDR3aa: CASSVYQGTGTEAFF
CDR3nt: TGTGCCAGCAGCGTTTACCAGGGTACTGGGACTGAAGCTTTCTTT
j_gene: TRBJ1-1
v_gene: TRBV9
d_gene: -
abundance: -
len: 15

CDR3aa: CSVDQVDTEAFF
CDR3nt: TGCAGCGTTGACCAGGTGGACACTGAAGCTTTCTTT
j_gene: TRBJ1-1
v_gene: TRBV29-1
d_gene: -
abundance: -
len: 12

CDR3aa: CASSLERGITEAFF
CDR3nt: TGCGCCAGCAGCTTGGAAAGGGGGATCACTGAAGCTTTCTTT
j_gene: TRBJ1-1
v_gene: TRBV5-1
d_gene: -
abundance: few
len: 14

CDR3aa: CASSLRQGETEAFF
CDR3nt: TGTGCCAGCAGTCTTCGACAGGGGGAGACTGAAGCTTTCTTT
j_gene: TRBJ1-1
v_gene: TRBV27
d_gene: TRBD1
abundance: -
len: 14

CDR3aa: CASSKGGPGMTEAFF
CDR3nt: TGTGCCAGCAGCAAAGGGGGCCCCGGGATGACTGAAGCTTTCTTT
j_gene: TRBJ1-1
v_gene: TRBV5-6
d_gene: TRBD1
abundance: -
len: 15

CDR3aa: CASRFRQGGNEQYF
CDR3nt: TGTGCAAGTCGCTTTAGACAGGGGGGCAACGAGCAGTACTTC
j_gene: TRBJ2-7
v_gene: TRBV12-2
d_gene: -
abundance: -
len: 14

CDR3aa: CATSRDRGGSYGYTF
CDR3nt: TGTGCCACCAGCAGAGATCGCGGCGGGTCCTATGGCTACACCTTC
j_gene: TRBJ1-2
v_gene: TRBV15
d_gene: -
abundance: -
len: 15

CDR3aa: CASSLTGGYTEAFF
CDR3nt: TGCGCCAGCAGCTTGACAGGGGGGTACACTGAAGCTTTCTTT
j_gene: TRBJ1-1
v_gene: TRBV5-1
d_gene: TRBD1
abundance: -
len: 14

CDR3aa: CASSILAGISYNEQFF
CDR3nt: TGTGCCAGTAGTATACTAGCGGGCATCTCCTACAATGAGCAGTTCTTC
j_gene: TRBJ2-1
v_gene: TRBV19
d_gene: TRBD2
abundance: -
len: 16

CDR3aa: CASSQVTGGNTEAFF
CDR3nt: TGCGCCAGCAGCCAAGTTACAGGGGGGAACACTGAAGCTTTCTTT
j_gene: TRBJ1-1
v_gene: TRBV4-3
d_gene: TRBD1
abundance: -
len: 15

CDR3aa: CASSIARTGEKLFF
CDR3nt: TGTGCCAGTAGTATAGCTCGGACAGGGGAAAAACTGTTTTTT
j_gene: TRBJ1-4
v_gene: TRBV19
d_gene: TRBD1
abundance: -
len: 14

CDR3aa: CASSLRGTATYNSPLHF
CDR3nt: TGCGCCAGCAGTCTTAGGGGGACAGCGACCTATAATTCACCCCTCCACTTT
j_gene: TRBJ1-6
v_gene: TRBV5-1
d_gene: TRBD1
abundance: -
len: 17

CDR3aa: CASSDPGTNYGYTF
CDR3nt: TGCGCCAGCAGCGATCCCGGGACTAACTATGGCTACACCTTC
j_gene: TRBJ1-2
v_gene: TRBV5-1
d_gene: -
abundance: -
len: 14

CDR3aa: CASSVRAGYEQYF
CDR3nt: TGTGCCAGCAGCGTAAGGGCGGGCTACGAGCAGTACTTC
j_gene: TRBJ2-7
v_gene: TRBV9
d_gene: -
abundance: -
len: 13

CDR3aa: CASSPPWTSRDEQFF
CDR3nt: TGTGCCAGCAGCCCACCCTGGACTAGTCGCGATGAGCAGTTCTTC
j_gene: TRBJ2-1
v_gene: TRBV7-7
d_gene: TRBD2
abundance: -
len: 15

CDR3aa: CAWSDGKWGQGETQYF
CDR3nt: TGTGCCTGGAGTGACGGGAAGTGGGGTCAAGGAGAGACCCAGTACTTC
j_gene: TRBJ2-5
v_gene: TRBV30
d_gene: -
abundance: -
len: 16

CDR3aa: CASRYNRGVRFNSPLHF
CDR3nt: TGTGCCAGCAGGTACAACAGGGGAGTGCGATTCAATTCACCCCTCCACTTT
j_gene: TRBJ1-6
v_gene: TRBV14
d_gene: TRBD1
abundance: -
len: 17

CDR3aa: CASSDRVASYEQYF
CDR3nt: TGTGCCAGCAGTGACAGGGTCGCGTCCTACGAGCAGTACTTC
j_gene: TRBJ2-7
v_gene: TRBV25-1
d_gene: -
abundance: -
len: 14

CDR3aa: CASSPVAGGDTQYF
CDR3nt: TGTGCCAGCAGCCCAGTAGCTGGGGGGGATACGCAGTATTTT
j_gene: TRBJ2-3
v_gene: TRBV7-2
d_gene: -
abundance: -
len: 14

CDR3aa: CASSPGVGLIEAFF
CDR3nt: TGTGCCAGCAGCCCGGGGGTGGGTTTAATTGAAGCTTTCTTT
j_gene: TRBJ1-1
v_gene: TRBV2
d_gene: -
abundance: -
len: 14

CDR3aa: CASSQEIRGGPSDTQYF
CDR3nt: TGCGCCAGCAGCCAAGAGATACGGGGGGGTCCCTCGGATACGCAGTATTTT
j_gene: TRBJ2-3
v_gene: TRBV4-1
d_gene: TRBD2
abundance: -
len: 17

CDR3aa: CASSHVSGGASYEQYF
CDR3nt: TGCGCCAGCAGCCACGTAAGCGGGGGAGCCTCCTACGAGCAGTACTTC
j_gene: TRBJ2-7
v_gene: TRBV5-1
d_gene: TRBD2
abundance: -
len: 16

CDR3aa: CASSLRDRVYNEQFF
CDR3nt: TGTGCCAGCAGCTTAAGGGACAGGGTATACAATGAGCAGTTCTTC
j_gene: TRBJ2-1
v_gene: TRBV7-2
d_gene: TRBD1
abundance: -
len: 15

CDR3aa: CASSADRGAYNEQFF
CDR3nt: TGCGCCAGCAGCGCTGACAGGGGGGCCTACAATGAGCAGTTCTTC
j_gene: TRBJ2-1
v_gene: TRBV5-1
d_gene: TRBD1
abundance: -
len: 15

CDR3aa: CASSTGSGQWNTEAFF
CDR3nt: TGCGCCAGCAGCACGGGTAGCGGACAATGGAACACTGAAGCTTTCTTT
j_gene: TRBJ1-1
v_gene: TRBV5-1
d_gene: -
abundance: -
len: 16

CDR3aa: CASSPLSNQPQHF
CDR3nt: TGCGCCAGCAGCCCCTTATCGAATCAGCCCCAGCATTTT
j_gene: TRBJ1-5
v_gene: TRBV5-1
d_gene: -
abundance: once
len: 13

CDR3aa: CATSGLGTGWTDTQYF
CDR3nt: TGTGCCACCAGCGGATTAGGGACAGGGTGGACAGATACGCAGTATTTT
j_gene: TRBJ2-3
v_gene: TRBV15
d_gene: TRBD1
abundance: -
len: 16

CDR3aa: CASSLGTGGKNTGELFF
CDR3nt: TGTGCCAGCAGCTTAGGGACAGGGGGCAAGAACACCGGGGAGCTGTTTTTT
j_gene: TRBJ2-2
v_gene: TRBV7-3
d_gene: TRBD1
abundance: -
len: 17

CDR3aa: CASSSGGGGSTDTQYF
CDR3nt: TGCGCCAGCAGTTCTGGAGGGGGGGGAAGCACAGATACGCAGTATTTT
j_gene: TRBJ2-3
v_gene: TRBV5-1
d_gene: -
abundance: once
len: 16

CDR3aa: CASSRTGGLYNEQFF
CDR3nt: TGTGCCAGCAGTAGAACAGGGGGCCTGTACAATGAGCAGTTCTTC
j_gene: TRBJ2-1
v_gene: TRBV6-5
d_gene: TRBD1
abundance: -
len: 15

CDR3aa: CASSRGGVSYNEQFF
CDR3nt: TGTGCCAGCAGTCGCGGGGGGGTCTCCTACAATGAGCAGTTCTTC
j_gene: TRBJ2-1
v_gene: TRBV6-5
d_gene: TRBD2
abundance: few
len: 15

CDR3aa: CASSLNGRAVSSYEQYF
CDR3nt: TGCGCCAGCAGCTTGAATGGGCGGGCAGTCTCCTCCTACGAGCAGTACTTC
j_gene: TRBJ2-7
v_gene: TRBV5-1
d_gene: -
abundance: -
len: 17

CDR3aa: CASSPLPGDQPQHF
CDR3nt: TGTGCCAGCTCACCATTGCCAGGGGATCAGCCCCAGCATTTT
j_gene: TRBJ1-5
v_gene: TRBV18
d_gene: -
abundance: -
len: 14

CDR3aa: CASSQEAGVNTEAFF
CDR3nt: TGCGCCAGCAGCCAAGAGGCAGGTGTGAACACTGAAGCTTTCTTT
j_gene: TRBJ1-1
v_gene: TRBV4-3
d_gene: -
abundance: -
len: 15

CDR3aa: CASSEAGGKEQPQHF
CDR3nt: TGTGCCAGCAGTGAGGCAGGGGGCAAGGAGCAGCCCCAGCATTTT
j_gene: TRBJ1-5
v_gene: TRBV25-1
d_gene: TRBD1
abundance: -
len: 15

CDR3aa: CASSFIPGTGTKGYTF
CDR3nt: TGTGCCAGCAGCTTTATTCCCGGGACAGGGACTAAGGGCTACACCTTC
j_gene: TRBJ1-2
v_gene: TRBV5-6
d_gene: TRBD1
abundance: -
len: 16

CDR3aa: CASSGQGNSPLHF
CDR3nt: TGTGCCAGCAGCGGACAGGGGAATTCACCCCTCCACTTT
j_gene: TRBJ1-6
v_gene: TRBV7-9
d_gene: TRBD1
abundance: -
len: 13

CDR3aa: CASRRGGGNSDEQFF
CDR3nt: TGTGCCAGCAGACGGGGCGGGGGGAACTCAGATGAGCAGTTCTTC
j_gene: TRBJ2-1
v_gene: TRBV7-8
d_gene: TRBD2
abundance: few
len: 15

CDR3aa: CASSLGSSNQPQHF
CDR3nt: TGTGCCAGCAGCTTGGGGAGTAGCAATCAGCCCCAGCATTTT
j_gene: TRBJ1-5
v_gene: TRBV5-5
d_gene: -
abundance: -
len: 14

CDR3aa: CASSLGSGGTDEQFF
CDR3nt: TGCGCCAGCAGCTTGGGTTCGGGAGGTACGGATGAGCAGTTCTTC
j_gene: TRBJ2-1
v_gene: TRBV5-1
d_gene: TRBD2
abundance: -
len: 15

CDR3aa: CSGQGLNTEAFF
CDR3nt: TGCAGCGGACAGGGTTTGAACACTGAAGCTTTCTTT
j_gene: TRBJ1-1
v_gene: TRBV29-1
d_gene: TRBD1
abundance: -
len: 12